Shown below are 26 T cell receptor beta chains from a single sample sequenced in a study of human T cells and chemical hapten exposure. From the RACE reads, TCRdb called clonotypes with MiXCR, one entry per CDR3 protein. The data contain under 200,000 distinct CDR3 sequences, 25% to 30% of them singletons. Indicated time point: patch test 3, about 24 weeks after DPC sensitization. Stated treatment: therapeutic diphenylcyclopropenone sensitization with weekly scalp DPC. The sample in question was whole blood, obtained in connection with sensitization to the hapten diphenylcyclopropenone (DPC). The receptors derive from a woman between 18 and 29 years old with alopecia areata. Some clones in this sample may be carry-over from other donors' samples.

The V gene is TRBV6-5, the J gene TRBJ1-4; D call uncertain. The germline V and J ends were trimmed by 2 bases and 7 bases, with 11 bases remaining between them. The CDR3 spans 14 residues. The germline V gene encodes CDR1 MNHEY and CDR2 SVGAGI. DNA of the CDR3: TGTGCCAGCAGTTACAGGGCTGGCGGTGAAAAACTGTTTTTT. Translation: CASSYRAGGEKLFF.

The chain links TRBV5-4 to TRBJ2-7; the D gene is possibly TRBD1 (5 bases). Per germline, CDR1 SGHNT and CDR2 YYREEE (reference sequence). This CDR3 region has 15 residues. V was cut by 1 base and J by 3 bases, with 14 bases left in between. CDR3 amino acids: CASSLMWGSDYEQYF. CDR3 DNA sequence: TGTGCCAGCAGCTTGATGTGGGGCTCCGACTACGAGCAGTACTTC.

This clonotype was observed at least ten times. This sequence joins TRBV20-1 and TRBJ2-7; D is unresolved. The CDR3 covers 10 residues. Germline CDR1 is DFQATT and CDR2 is SNEGSKA (reference sequence). Trimming removed 6 bases from V and 5 bases from J, with 8 bases in between. CDR3 sequence (DNA): TGCAGTGCCATGGAGAACGAGCAGTACTTC. Translated: CSAMENEQYF.

The chain combines TRBV12-3 or TRBV12-4 with TRBJ1-1; D remains ambiguous. This CDR3 is 12 amino acids long. The germline V and J ends were trimmed by 10 bases and 7 bases, with 16 bases remaining between them. The CDR3 DNA reads as TGTGCCATCCGGGTGGGAGGCGGTGAAGCTTTCTTT. Its protein is CAIRVGGGEAFF.

This chain connects TRBV14 to TRBJ2-2; D remains ambiguous. In germline, CDR1 is SGHDN, CDR2 FVKESK. The CDR3 runs to 13 residues. Trimming left V 2 bases short and J 1 base short, with 2 bases between. The CDR3 protein is CASSQKNTGELFF. CDR3 in DNA: TGTGCCAGCAGCCAAAAGAACACCGGGGAGCTGTTTTTT.

With regard to this clonotype: Mismatch with germline at one junction end may stem from a read error. This sequence joins TRBV4-1 and TRBJ1-2; D uncertain. Germline CDR1 is MGHRA and CDR2 is YSYEKL. The CDR3 loop spans 12 amino acids. The DNA for the CDR3 is TGCGCCAGCAGCCAATACCCGGACTTACCATCCTTT. Amino acids: CASSQYPDLPSF.

This sequence joins TRBV18 and TRBJ2-7; 9 bases match TRBD1. After removal of 6 bases from V and 2 bases from J, the junction contained 11 bases not matched to a gene. The germline V gene has CDR1 KGHSH and CDR2 LQKENI. The CDR3 runs 16 residues. CDR3 loop: CASSPNRGQGPYEQYF. The DNA of the CDR3 is TGTGCCAGCTCCCCAAATAGGGGACAGGGCCCCTACGAGCAGTACTTC.

As DNA, the CDR3 is TGCGCCAGCAGCGAGTCTCCCGGGAGAACCTACGAGCAGTACTTC. This sequence encodes CASSESPGRTYEQYF. V is TRBV5-1 and J is TRBJ2-7; TRBD2 might be the D (6 bases). The CDR3 contains 15 residues. Germline V CDR1 and CDR2: SGHRS, YFSETQ. Trimming left V 4 bases short and J 2 bases short, with 16 bases between.

In its sample, this clonotype was seen many times. Here the CDR3 reads CASSVWIGSSYNEQFF. The CDR3 coding sequence is TGTGCCAGCAGCGTATGGATCGGAAGCTCCTACAATGAGCAGTTCTTC. The chain couples TRBV9 to TRBJ2-1; D is unresolved. The CDR3 sequence is 16 residues long. Trimming shortened V by 1 base and J by 0 bases, and 11 bases separated the two germline ends. The V gene's germline CDR1 is SGDLS and CDR2 YYNGEE.

This chain joins TRBV21-1 and TRBJ2-7; the table's D call, TRBD1, has no DNA check behind it. TRBV21-1 is reported as a pseudogene. The CDR3 has 13 residues. The CDR3 DNA sequence: TGTGCCAGCAGCAAAGGGCCGGGATACGAGCAGTACTTC. Amino acid sequence: CASSKGPGYEQYF.

This clonotype was seen just once. The chain uses TRBV4-3 and TRBJ1-1; weak D call: TRBD1 (6 bases). V was shortened by 5 bases and J by 4 bases, with 11 bases between the two germline ends. This CDR3 has 13 amino acids. Looked up from germline, CDR1 is LGHNA and CDR2 is YSLEER. For the CDR3, the DNA is TGCGCCAGCAGCGGGGGGCTAGGCACTGAAGCTTTCTTT. This encodes CASSGGLGTEAFF.

This clonotype occurred a few times. The J gene is TRBJ2-7, the V gene TRBV24-1; D not certain. This CDR3 region has 15 residues. Trimming shortened V by 7 bases and J by 5 bases, and 20 bases separated the two germline ends. Germline values: CDR1 KGHDR, CDR2 SFDVKD. The CDR3 DNA is TGTGCCACCAGCGGAGATCTAGGTGGAAGGGACGAGCAGTACTTC. Residues: CATSGDLGGRDEQYF.

CDR3 coding DNA: TGTGCCAGCAGTTTCTTGACAGGCACCATGAACACTGAAGCTTTCTTT. It yields the protein CASSFLTGTMNTEAFF. The chain uses TRBV27 and TRBJ1-1; a weak D match, TRBD1 (6 bases). V lost 3 bases, J lost 0 bases, and 14 bases lay in between. Germline CDR1 reads MNHEY; CDR2 reads SMNVEV (reference sequence). The CDR3 runs to 16 residues.

This clonotype was detected only a few times. The chain carries TRBV7-2 and TRBJ2-2; no firm D call. The CDR3 is made up of 15 amino acids. Trimming pared 7 bases from V and 2 bases from J, leaving 14 bases between. Germline V gene data show CDR1 as SGHTA and CDR2 as FQGNSA. In DNA form, the CDR3 reads TGTGCCAGCACCCACCGGCCGAGAAACACCGGGGAGCTGTTTTTT. This gives the protein CASTHRPRNTGELFF. The variable domain in full, completed from reference TRBV7-2 and TRBJ2-2, reads GAGVSQSPSNKVTEKGKDVELRCDPISGHTALYWYRQSLGQGLEFLIYFQGNSAPDKSGLPSDRFSAERTGGSVSTLTIQRTQQEDSAVYLCASTHRPRNTGELFFGEGSRLTVL.

This clonotype was seen a handful of times. The rearrangement links TRBV7-2 to TRBJ1-4; D call uncertain. The CDR3 totals 12 residues. V was pared by 8 bases and J by 4 bases, with 8 bases between. Germline-derived CDR1 and CDR2 are SGHTA and FQGNSA. The CDR3 DNA is TGTGCCAGCGGAAGAAGTAATGAAAAACTGTTTTTT. It is translated as CASGRSNEKLFF.

This clonotype showed up many times. The chain combines TRBV20-1 with TRBJ1-1; TRBD1 aligns across 9 bases. The V gene end was trimmed by 3 bases and the J gene end by 7 bases; junction bases not matched to a gene: 0. Germline V gene sequence: CDR1 DFQATT, CDR2 SNEGSKA (reference sequence). CDR3 length equals 11 residues. The CDR3 sequence is CSARDRGEAFF. CDR3 coding DNA: TGCAGTGCTAGGGACAGGGGTGAAGCTTTCTTT.

The V gene is TRBV29-1, the J gene TRBJ2-5; TRBD1 matches 7 bases. The germline V gene has CDR1 SQVTM and CDR2 ANQGSEA. The junction had 2 bases not matched to a gene; V was cut back by 7 bases and J by 3 bases. This CDR3 region has 11 residues. For the CDR3, the DNA is TGCAGCGGTACAGGGGAAGAGACCCAGTACTTC. Its translation is CSGTGEETQYF.

Here the CDR3 reads CASSLDVRGYEQYF. For the CDR3, the DNA is TGTGCCAGCAGCTTAGATGTCAGGGGTTACGAGCAGTACTTC. The genes are TRBV13 and TRBJ2-7; D is possibly TRBD1 (6 bases). The V and J ends lost 1 base and 4 bases respectively, with 11 bases between them. Germline CDR1 PRHDT, CDR2 FYEKMQ (reference sequence). The CDR3 contains 14 residues.

The rearrangement joins TRBV4-1 to TRBJ1-1; D perhaps matches TRBD1 (5 bases). From germline, CDR1 is MGHRA and CDR2 YSYEKL. Trimming removed 0 bases from V and 10 bases from J, with 12 bases in between. This CDR3 has 13 residues. CDR3 sequence reads: CASSQDPGGIAFF. As DNA, the CDR3 is TGCGCCAGCAGCCAAGACCCCGGGGGGATAGCTTTCTTT.

This clonotype was detected ten times or more. The chain is built from TRBV7-9 and TRBJ2-7; TRBD1 agrees at 7 bases. CDR1 and CDR2 from the germline V gene are SEHNR and FQNEAQ (reference sequence). V shed 5 bases, J shed 1 base, and the junction held 8 bases outside the gene matches. The CDR3 covers 15 residues. The CDR3 coding sequence is TGTGCCAGCAGCGAAGGGACAGTTTCTTCCTACGAGCAGTACTTC. Protein product: CASSEGTVSSYEQYF.

This chain connects TRBV7-6 to TRBJ1-1; D possibly corresponds to TRBD1 (5 bases). In germline, CDR1 is SGHVS, CDR2 FNYEAQ. V lost 1 base to trimming and J lost 5 bases, with 14 bases between them. This CDR3 has 15 amino acids. In DNA form, the CDR3 reads TGTGCCAGCAGCTTAGGACAGCTGGGGAAAACTGAAGCTTTCTTT. Its translation: CASSLGQLGKTEAFF.

This clonotype came up a few times. The chain couples TRBV6-6 to TRBJ2-7; tentatively, D is TRBD1 (6 bases). CDR3 length: 13 amino acids. Trimming took 5 bases from V and 3 from J, leaving 11 bases between them. CDR1 and CDR2 from the germline V gene are MNHNY and SVGAGI (reference sequence). CDR3 region: CASSHTGSYEQYF. For the CDR3, the DNA is TGTGCCAGCAGTCATACAGGGAGCTACGAGCAGTACTTC.

CDR3 DNA: TGTGCCAGCAGCTTAAGGAGAGAAGCCCAGACCCAGTACTTC. Protein sequence: CASSLRREAQTQYF. The rearrangement links TRBV7-3 to TRBJ2-5, with D unresolved. Trimming took 1 base from V and 6 from J, leaving 12 bases between them. The CDR3 is 14 amino acids. Germline V gives CDR1 SGHTA, CDR2 FQGTGA.

In its sample, this clonotype was seen a few times. The genes are TRBV9 and TRBJ1-3; no clear D gene. Germline V gene sequence: CDR1 SGDLS, CDR2 YYNGEE. CDR3 length: 14 amino acids. The V end was cut by 0 bases, the J end by 2 bases, with 6 bases between. The CDR3 coding sequence is TGTGCCAGCAGCGTAGGGACGGCTGGAAACACCATATATTTT. Protein product: CASSVGTAGNTIYF. Looking up the rest from reference TRBV9 and TRBJ1-3 gives the full variable domain: DSGVTQTPKHLITATGQRVTLRCSPRSGDLSVYWYQQSLDQGLQFLIQYYNGEERAKGNILERFSAQQFPDLHSELNLSSLELGDSALYFCASSVGTAGNTIYFGEGSWLTVV.

The V and J genes are TRBV4-3 and TRBJ2-3; D may correspond to TRBD1 or TRBD2 (5 bases each). Trimming stripped 3 bases from V and 3 bases from J, with 16 bases between. This CDR3 region has 16 residues. Germline V lookup: CDR1 LGHNA, CDR2 YSLEER. The CDR3 here is CASSQEPGPRTDTQYF. The CDR3 DNA is TGCGCCAGCAGCCAGGAGCCGGGGCCTCGGACAGATACGCAGTATTTT.

The V gene is TRBV5-5, the J gene TRBJ2-4; D gene uncertain. This CDR3 has 15 amino acids. The germline V gene encodes CDR1 SGHKS and CDR2 YYEKEE (reference sequence). The V end lost 1 base, the J end lost 3 bases, and 11 bases lay between the germline ends. The CDR3, as DNA: TGTGCCAGCAGCTTGAGATCCTGGGGCAAAAACATTCAGTACTTC. This codes for CASSLRSWGKNIQYF.